This passage covers 19 T cell receptor beta chains from one sample sequenced in a study of cytomegalovirus exposure and HLA in healthy donors. PCR involved 60 Vbeta and 13 Jbeta primers. Profiled with immunoSEQ multiplex PCR; TCRdb holds only in-frame clones, not every one. This sample yields 100,000 or so clones, of which approximately 80% are seen a single time; approximately 10% belongs to the top ten. The sample taken for sequencing was PBMCs. The receptors stem from a man aged 35 to 55 in good health and CMV-seropositive.

This chain uses TRBV11-2 with TRBJ2-3; perhaps TRBD1 as D (6 bases). CDR1 is SGHAT and CDR2 is FQNNGV in the germline V gene. CDR3 size: 15 residues. V lost 6 bases, J lost 1 base, and 14 bases lay in between. The CDR3 sequence is CASSGWGRGTDTQYF. The CDR3 nucleotides are TGTGCCAGCAGTGGGTGGGGGCGGGGCACAGATACGCAGTATTTT.

This clone was observed a handful of times. The V and J genes are TRBV6-5 and TRBJ1-1; possible D gene TRBD1, 6 bases. From germline, CDR1 is MNHEY and CDR2 SVGAGI. Trimming took off 5 bases at V and 1 base at J, with 11 bases between the two ends. The CDR3 runs to 14 residues. For the CDR3, the DNA is TGTGCCAGCAGTACTGACAGGTCGAACACTGAAGCTTTCTTT. This codes for CASSTDRSNTEAFF.

As regards this clone: One end of the junction fails to match germline, which may point to a read error. Other DNA sequences of this sample code for an identical CDR3. The chain couples TRBV18 to TRBJ1-4, with D maybe TRBD1 (6 bases). The CDR3 runs to 13 residues. Germline CDR1 and CDR2: KGHSH and LQKENI. CDR3 region: CASSPDRNEKLFF. The CDR3 DNA reads TGTGCCAGCTCACCCGACAGGAATGAAAAGCTGTTTTTT.

The V gene is TRBV7-3, the J gene TRBJ1-2, with D perhaps matching TRBD1 (5 bases). Trimming removed 1 base from V and 5 bases from J, with 11 bases in between. The germline gives CDR1 SGHTA, CDR2 FQGTGA. The CDR3 runs to 14 residues. CDR3 bases: TGTGCCAGCAGCTTAATCGGGGGGGGGTATGGCTACACCTTC. Protein product: CASSLIGGGYGYTF.

The chain employs TRBV7-6 and TRBJ1-1; maybe TRBD1 (5 bases). Germline CDR1 is SGHVS and CDR2 is FNYEAQ. V was trimmed by 0 bases and J by 3 bases, leaving 11 bases between them. CDR3 length: 15 amino acids. The DNA of the CDR3 is TGTGCCAGCAGCTTAGCGGGGCGGGAAGACACTGAAGCTTTCTTT. This sequence encodes CASSLAGREDTEAFF.

This rearrangement joins TRBV6-5 to TRBJ1-5, with TRBD1 as a possible D gene (6 bases). The ends were cut back, 7 bases at V and 0 bases at J, with 13 bases in the middle. Germline loops: CDR1 MNHEY, CDR2 SVGAGI. The CDR3 totals 15 residues. CDR3 loop: CASKFDRYSNQPQHF. For the CDR3, the DNA is TGTGCCAGCAAGTTCGACAGGTATAGCAATCAGCCCCAGCATTTT.

This chain joins TRBV7-9 and TRBJ1-2, with no clear D. V lost 2 bases and J lost 4, with 11 bases in between. This CDR3 is 14 amino acids long. Germline loops: CDR1 SEHNR, CDR2 FQNEAQ (reference sequence). The CDR3 loop reads CASSLTGSSYGYTF. For the CDR3, the DNA is TGTGCCAGCAGCTTAACGGGGTCCAGCTATGGCTACACCTTC.

This chain links TRBV4-3 with TRBJ2-5; TRBD1 matches 10 bases. Germline CDR1 LGHNA, CDR2 YSLEER. V shed 1 base and J 5 bases; nucleotides not matched to a gene: 7. This CDR3 spans 16 amino acids. As DNA, the CDR3 is TGCGCCAGCAGCCAAGGGACAGGGGGAAGTCTGGAGACCCAGTACTTC. It codes for CASSQGTGGSLETQYF.

The rearrangement links TRBV4-3 to TRBJ1-2, with 9 nucleotides matching TRBD1. J was trimmed by 8 bases and V by 1 base; bases with no gene match: 14. This CDR3 is 17 amino acids long. Germline CDR1 and CDR2: LGHNA and YSLEER. The CDR3 DNA is TGCGCCAGCAGCCAAGGTGGAACCGGGACAGGGATCACCGGCTACACCTTC. The encoded protein is CASSQGGTGTGITGYTF.

The rearrangement links TRBV6-6 to TRBJ1-4; D call uncertain. Germline values: CDR1 MNHNY, CDR2 SVGAGI (reference sequence). V was trimmed by 4 bases and J by 2 bases, leaving 5 bases between them. CDR3 size: 13 residues. The CDR3 DNA reads as TGTGCCAGCAGTTCGAGGACTAATGAAAAACTGTTTTTT. Protein product: CASSSRTNEKLFF.

On this clone itself: Other DNA sequences within the sample encode an identical CDR3. The chain has TRBV9 and TRBJ1-5; D unclear. There are 15 residues in the CDR3. V lost 0 bases, J lost 0 bases, and 7 bases lay in between. Per the germline V gene, CDR1 is SGDLS and CDR2 is YYNGEE. CDR3 region: CASSVDGGSNQPQHF. The CDR3 bases are TGTGCCAGCAGCGTAGATGGCGGTAGCAATCAGCCCCAGCATTTT.

In its sample, this clone was seen a few times. The V call is TRBV12-5, the J call TRBJ2-1; a possible D gene is TRBD1 (5 bases). The CDR3 runs 17 residues. CDR1 and CDR2 from the germline V gene are LGHNT and FRNRAP. Deletions cut 4 bases from V and 6 bases from J, with 22 bases between. CDR3 amino acids: CASGSDPQGTASNEQFF. For the CDR3, the DNA is TGTGCTAGTGGTTCCGACCCCCAGGGTACCGCAAGCAATGAGCAGTTCTTC.

The rearrangement uses TRBV6-5 and TRBJ1-1; 7 bases align to TRBD1. With V trimmed by 11 bases and J by 4 bases, 10 bases remained unmatched. Germline V gives CDR1 MNHEY, CDR2 SVGAGI. The CDR3 is 13 amino acids. The CDR3, as DNA: TGTGCCGCGGGGGGGAGGGGGCGCACTGAAGCTTTCTTT. Translated, it gives CAAGGRGRTEAFF.

Remarks on this clone: The sample contains more than one DNA sequence encoding this CDR3. The rearrangement uses TRBV29-1 and TRBJ2-1; 9 bases line up with TRBD2. Trimming cost V 4 bases and J 4 bases; bases outside gene matches: 2. The germline V gene has CDR1 SQVTM and CDR2 ANQGSEA. This CDR3 has 13 amino acids. The CDR3: CSVGRGGYNEQFF. In DNA, the CDR3 is TGCAGCGTTGGGCGGGGGGGATACAATGAGCAGTTCTTC.

The sample holds a few counts of this clone. CDR3 residues: CASSDGRGIFGSYNEQFF. In DNA form, the CDR3 reads TGTGCCAGCAGTGACGGCAGGGGCATTTTCGGTTCCTACAATGAGCAGTTCTTC. This rearrangement joins TRBV7-9 to TRBJ2-1; D might be TRBD1 (6 bases). Trimming pared 6 bases from V and 1 base from J, leaving 22 bases between. CDR1 is SEHNR and CDR2 is FQNEAQ in the germline V gene (reference sequence). The CDR3 totals 18 residues. The entire variable domain, with the rest obtained from reference TRBV7-9 and TRBJ2-1, is as follows: DTGVSQNPRHKITKRGQNVTFRCDPISEHNRLYWYRQTLGQGPEFLTYFQNEAQLEKSRLLSDRFSAERPKGSFSTLEIQRTEQGDSAMYLCASSDGRGIFGSYNEQFFGPGTRLTVL.

The chain joins TRBV28 to TRBJ1-4; the D gene is possibly TRBD1 (6 bases). In germline, CDR1 is MDHEN, CDR2 SYDVKM. The CDR3 has 15 residues. Trimming removed 6 bases from V and 3 bases from J, with 14 bases in between. This CDR3 reads CASRPRGGANEKLFF. The CDR3 region has the DNA TGTGCCAGCAGGCCCCGAGGGGGGGCTAATGAAAAACTGTTTTTT.

The V gene is TRBV6-6, the J gene TRBJ1-2, with TRBD1 identical over 7 bases. With 8 bases clipped from V and 2 bases from J, the junction kept 5 bases outside the gene matches. Germline assignment: CDR1 MNHNY and CDR2 SVGAGI (reference sequence). The CDR3 totals 13 residues. The CDR3 is CASSGGSNYGYTF. The CDR3 region has the DNA TGTGCCAGCTCAGGGGGGAGCAACTATGGCTACACCTTC.

The chain is built from TRBV5-1 and TRBJ2-1; 9 positions agree with TRBD2. The CDR3 totals 15 residues. Looked up from germline, CDR1 is SGHRS and CDR2 is YFSETQ. The junction had 6 bases not matched to a gene; V was cut back by 1 base and J by 7 bases. The CDR3 DNA follows: TGCGCCAGCAGCTTGCTTAGCGGGGGAGATAATGAGCAGTTCTTC. Translation gives CASSLLSGGDNEQFF. Supplemented by reference TRBV5-1 and TRBJ2-1, the full variable domain reads KAGVTQTPRYLIKTRGQQVTLSCSPISGHRSVSWYQQTPGQGLQFLFEYFSETQRNKGNFPGRFSGRQFSNSRSEMNVSTLELGDSALYLCASSLLSGGDNEQFFGPGTRLTVL.

The chain has TRBV19 and TRBJ1-2, with TRBD1 matching 7 bases. V gave up 4 bases and J gave up 4 bases; unmatched junction bases: 6. Per germline, CDR1 LNHDA and CDR2 SQIVND (reference sequence). This CDR3 contains 14 residues. DNA for the CDR3: TGTGCCAGTAGTAGGACAGGAGACAGCTATGGCTACACCTTC. It translates to CASSRTGDSYGYTF. Looking up the rest from reference TRBV19 and TRBJ1-2 gives the full variable domain: DGGITQSPKYLFRKEGQNVTLSCEQNLNHDAMYWYRQDPGQGLRLIYYSQIVNDFQKGDIAEGYSVSREKKESFPLTVTSAQKNPTAFYLCASSRTGDSYGYTFGSGTRLTVV.